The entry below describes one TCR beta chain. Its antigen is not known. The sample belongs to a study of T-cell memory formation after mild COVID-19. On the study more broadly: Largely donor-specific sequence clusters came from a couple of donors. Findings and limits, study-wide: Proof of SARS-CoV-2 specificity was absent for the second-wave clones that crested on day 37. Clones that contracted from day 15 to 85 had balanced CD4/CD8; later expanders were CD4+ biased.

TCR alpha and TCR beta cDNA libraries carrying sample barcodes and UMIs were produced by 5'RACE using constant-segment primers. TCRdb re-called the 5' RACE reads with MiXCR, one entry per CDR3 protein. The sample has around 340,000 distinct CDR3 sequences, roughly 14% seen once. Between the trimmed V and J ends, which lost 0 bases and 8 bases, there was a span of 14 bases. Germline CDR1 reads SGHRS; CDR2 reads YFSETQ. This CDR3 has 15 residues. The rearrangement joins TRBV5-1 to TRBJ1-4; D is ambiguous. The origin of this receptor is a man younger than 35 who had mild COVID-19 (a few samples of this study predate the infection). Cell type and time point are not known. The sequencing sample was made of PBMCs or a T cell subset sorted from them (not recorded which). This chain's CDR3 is CASSLEYIGREKLFF. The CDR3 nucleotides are TGCGCCAGCAGCTTGGAATACATCGGAAGGGAAAAACTGTTTTTT.